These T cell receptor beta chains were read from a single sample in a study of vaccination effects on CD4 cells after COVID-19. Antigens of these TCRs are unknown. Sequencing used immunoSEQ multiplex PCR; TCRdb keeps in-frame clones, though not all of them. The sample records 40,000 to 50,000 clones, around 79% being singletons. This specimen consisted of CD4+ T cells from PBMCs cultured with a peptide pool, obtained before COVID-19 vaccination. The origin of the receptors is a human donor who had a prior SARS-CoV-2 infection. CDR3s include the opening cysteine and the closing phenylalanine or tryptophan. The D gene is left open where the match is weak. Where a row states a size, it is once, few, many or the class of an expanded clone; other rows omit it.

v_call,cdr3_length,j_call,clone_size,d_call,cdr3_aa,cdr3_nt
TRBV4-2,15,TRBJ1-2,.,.,CASSQSGGSNYGYTF,TGTGCCAGCAGCCAAAGCGGGGGATCTAACTATGGCTACACCTTC
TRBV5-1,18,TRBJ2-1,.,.,CASSLGPAGVSRYNEQFF,TGCGCCAGCAGCTTGGGACCAGCGGGCGTTTCTCGATACAATGAGCAGTTCTTC
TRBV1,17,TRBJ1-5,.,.,CTSSQDPAGYSNQPQHF,TGCACCAGCAGCCAAGACCCTGCAGGCTATAGCAATCAGCCCCAGCATTTT
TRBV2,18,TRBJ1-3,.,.,CASWRGSEGGETGNTIYF,TGTGCCAGCTGGAGGGGCTCAGAGGGAGGTGAGACTGGAAACACCATATATTTT
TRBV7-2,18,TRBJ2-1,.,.,CASSLAVGWGASYNEQFF,TGTGCCAGCAGCTTAGCGGTCGGATGGGGAGCGTCCTACAATGAGCAGTTCTTC
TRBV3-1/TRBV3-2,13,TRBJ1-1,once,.,CASSQLANTEAFF,TGTGCCAGCAGCCAACTAGCGAACACTGAAGCTTTCTTT
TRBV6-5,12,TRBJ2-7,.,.,CASSLLYYEQYF,TGTGCCAGCAGTCTCCTTTACTACGAGCAGTACTTC
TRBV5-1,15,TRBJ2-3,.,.,CASSPWGGVIDTQYF,TGCGCCAGCAGCCCCTGGGGCGGGGTGATAGATACGCAGTATTTT
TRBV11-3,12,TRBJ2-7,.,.,CASSNRLGEQYF,TGTGCCAGCAGCAACAGGTTGGGGGAGCAGTACTTC
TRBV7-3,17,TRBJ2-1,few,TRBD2,CASSLRPGTSGINEQFF,TGTGCCAGCAGCTTAAGGCCCGGGACTAGCGGGATTAATGAGCAGTTCTTC
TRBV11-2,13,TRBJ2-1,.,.,CASSSQGWDEQFF,TGTGCCAGCAGCTCACAGGGTTGGGATGAGCAGTTCTTC
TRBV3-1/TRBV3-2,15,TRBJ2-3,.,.,CASSQEVGRGDTQYF,TGTGCCAGCAGCCAAGAGGTGGGGCGCGGAGATACGCAGTATTTT
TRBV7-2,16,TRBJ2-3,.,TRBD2,CASEGLAGGPGSTQYF,TGTGCCAGCGAGGGACTAGCGGGAGGGCCTGGCAGTACGCAGTATTTT
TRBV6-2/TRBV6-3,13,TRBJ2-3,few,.,CASSYYREDTQYF,TGTGCCAGCAGTTACTATCGGGAGGATACGCAGTATTTT
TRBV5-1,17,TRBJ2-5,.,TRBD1,CASSLEPGTGGSETQYF,TGCGCCAGCAGCTTGGAACCCGGGACAGGGGGCTCGGAGACCCAGTACTTC
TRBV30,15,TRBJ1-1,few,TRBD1,CAWSVVDRENTEAFF,TGTGCCTGGAGTGTGGTGGACAGGGAGAACACTGAAGCTTTCTTT
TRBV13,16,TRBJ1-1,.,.,CASSLGWGRDNTEAFF,TGTGCCAGCAGCTTAGGTTGGGGCAGGGACAACACTGAAGCTTTCTTT
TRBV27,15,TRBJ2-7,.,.,CASSLPGRGTYEQYF,TGTGCCAGCAGTTTACCGGGTAGAGGTACCTACGAGCAGTACTTC
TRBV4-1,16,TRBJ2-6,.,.,CASSRNEGSGANVLTF,TGCGCCAGCAGCCGCAACGAGGGCTCTGGGGCCAACGTCCTGACTTTC
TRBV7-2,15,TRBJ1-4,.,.,CASSFSGLTNEKLFF,TGTGCCAGCAGCTTCAGCGGCCTCACTAATGAAAAACTGTTTTTT
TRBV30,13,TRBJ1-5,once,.,CAWTKAFNQPQHF,TGTGCCTGGACGAAGGCCTTCAATCAGCCCCAGCATTTT
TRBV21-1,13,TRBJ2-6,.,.,CVQIGSGANVLTF,TGTGTACAAATCGGGTCCGGGGCCAACGTCCTGACTTTC
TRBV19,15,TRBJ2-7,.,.,CASSVGRGDLYEQYF,TGTGCCAGTAGTGTTGGGCGGGGAGACCTCTACGAGCAGTACTTC
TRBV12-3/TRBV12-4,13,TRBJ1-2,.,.,CASSFPRVGGYTF,TGTGCCAGCAGTTTCCCCAGGGTTGGAGGCTACACCTTC
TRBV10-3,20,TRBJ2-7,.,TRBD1,CAIRATFIRDRGPFSYEQYF,TGTGCCATCAGAGCTACATTTATCCGGGACAGGGGCCCCTTCTCCTACGAGCAGTACTTC
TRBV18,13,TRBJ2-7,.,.,CASSSDRKNEQYF,TGTGCCAGCTCATCAGACCGAAAGAACGAGCAGTACTTC
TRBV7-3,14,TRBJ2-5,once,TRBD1,CASSYRGFQETQYF,TGTGCCAGCAGTTACAGGGGTTTCCAAGAGACCCAGTACTTC
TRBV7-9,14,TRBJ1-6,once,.,CASSLMTENSPLHF,TGTGCCAGCAGCTTAATGACAGAAAATTCACCCCTCCACTTT
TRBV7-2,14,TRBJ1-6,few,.,CASSSPTVSRPLHF,TGTGCCAGCAGCTCCCCCACAGTGTCTCGGCCCCTCCACTTT
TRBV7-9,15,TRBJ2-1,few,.,CASSPSGQVYNEQFF,TGTGCCAGCAGCCCCAGCGGTCAGGTCTACAATGAGCAGTTCTTC
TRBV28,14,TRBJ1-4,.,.,CASRETGSGRKLFF,TGTGCCAGCAGGGAGACCGGGAGTGGCCGAAAACTGTTTTTT
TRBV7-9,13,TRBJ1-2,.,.,CASSFGGNYGYTF,TGTGCCAGCAGCTTTGGCGGGAACTATGGCTACACCTTC
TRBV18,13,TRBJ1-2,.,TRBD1,CASSPKTGSGYTF,TGTGCCAGCTCCCCCAAGACAGGGTCTGGCTACACCTTC
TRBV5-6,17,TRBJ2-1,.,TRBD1,CASSLIRLWDRSNEQFF,TGTGCCAGCAGCCTAATTCGCCTCTGGGACAGATCCAATGAGCAGTTCTTC
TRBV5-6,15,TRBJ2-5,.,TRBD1,CASSSTGQRQETQYF,TGTGCCAGCAGCTCGACAGGGCAGCGCCAAGAGACCCAGTACTTC
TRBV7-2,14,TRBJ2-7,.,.,CASSLGGGSYEQYF,TGTGCCAGCAGCTTAGGTGGGGGCTCCTACGAGCAGTACTTC
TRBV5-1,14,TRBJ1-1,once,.,CASSLKDRNTEAFF,TGCGCCAGCAGCTTAAAGGACAGAAACACTGAAGCTTTCTTT
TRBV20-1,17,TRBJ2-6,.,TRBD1,CSASWGQGVSGANVLTF,TGCAGTGCTAGTTGGGGACAGGGAGTGTCTGGGGCCAACGTCCTGACTTTC
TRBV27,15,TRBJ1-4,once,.,CASSPRTELNEKLFF,TGTGCCAGCAGTCCGAGGACAGAATTAAATGAAAAACTGTTTTTT
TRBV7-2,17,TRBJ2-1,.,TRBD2,CASSSPPGLARWLGQFF,TGTGCCAGCAGCTCTCCTCCGGGACTAGCGAGGTGGTTGGGGCAGTTCTTC
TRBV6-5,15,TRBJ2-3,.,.,CASSRDPESTDTQYF,TGTGCCAGCAGCAGGGACCCGGAAAGCACAGATACGCAGTATTTT